Each of the 12 T cell receptor beta chains below was sequenced from the same sample in a study of T cells in Graves' hyperthyroidism and ophthalmopathy. RNA transcripts served as the template for amplifying TCR beta CDR3 regions. Carried out on the TCR CDR3, a first-round RT-PCR used the HTBI primer set. One entry per CDR3 protein results from TCRdb running MiXCR on the multiplex PCR reads. Seen here are around 600,000 distinct CDR3 sequences, about 14% observed once, and the top ten hold approximately 12%. The source material was blood. These receptors were taken from a woman between 50 and 59 years old with Graves' ophthalmopathy.

This clonotype has a handful of counts. The chain combines TRBV5-1 with TRBJ2-7; 8 bases are shared with TRBD1. CDR1 is SGHRS and CDR2 is YFSETQ in the germline V gene. J was trimmed by 4 bases and V by 5 bases; bases with no gene match: 8. The CDR3 is 14 amino acids. In DNA form, the CDR3 reads TGCGCCAGCAGGCCCTGGACAGGGTTTTACGAGCAGTACTTC. It codes for CASRPWTGFYEQYF.

This clonotype has ten or more counts. The chain links TRBV30 to TRBJ1-1, with TRBD1 as a possible D gene (5 bases). Germline loops: CDR1 GTSNPN, CDR2 SVGIG (reference sequence). The CDR3 consists of 13 residues. Trimming removed 2 bases at V and 1 base at J, with 8 bases between. The CDR3 loop is CAWSTGPNTEAFF. The CDR3 region has the DNA TGTGCCTGGAGTACGGGACCGAACACTGAAGCTTTCTTT.

This clonotype was counted many times. This chain connects TRBV7-3 to TRBJ2-1; TRBD2 aligns across 8 bases. The CDR3 has 18 amino acids. J gave up 0 bases and V 5 bases, and 12 bases lay outside the gene matches. CDR1 and CDR2 (germline): SGHTA, FQGTGA. The CDR3 spells CASSPTSAHPSSYNEQFF. The CDR3 region has the DNA TGTGCCAGCAGCCCGACTAGCGCCCACCCGAGCTCCTACAATGAGCAGTTCTTC.

This clonotype was seen repeatedly, ten times or more. The chain links TRBV5-1 to TRBJ1-1, with 7 positions matching TRBD1. With V trimmed by 4 bases and J by 1 base, 7 bases remained unmatched. The germline V gene has CDR1 SGHRS and CDR2 YFSETQ. The CDR3 is made up of 15 amino acids. DNA for the CDR3: TGCGCCAGCAGCCCCTACAGGGGATCGAACACTGAAGCTTTCTTT. This translates into CASSPYRGSNTEAFF. Full variable domain (outside the CDR3, taken from reference TRBV5-1 and TRBJ1-1): KAGVTQTPRYLIKTRGQQVTLSCSPISGHRSVSWYQQTPGQGLQFLFEYFSETQRNKGNFPGRFSGRQFSNSRSEMNVSTLELGDSALYLCASSPYRGSNTEAFFGQGTRLTVV.

In this sample, this clonotype turned up a few times. The chain employs TRBV7-3 and TRBJ2-5, with TRBD2 identical over 7 bases. The germline gives CDR1 SGHTA, CDR2 FQGTGA. The CDR3 runs 15 residues. J lost 2 bases, V lost 0 bases, and 3 bases had no gene match. The CDR3 is CASSLTGGDQETQYF. CDR3 sequence (DNA): TGTGCCAGCAGCTTAACGGGGGGGGATCAAGAGACCCAGTACTTC.

There are many counts of this clonotype. The V and J genes are TRBV20-1 and TRBJ2-2; TRBD2 matches 13 bases. This CDR3 comprises 14 residues. Germline CDR1 reads DFQATT; CDR2 reads SNEGSKA (reference sequence). V lost 3 bases to trimming and J lost 6 bases; unmatched junction nucleotides: 1. This CDR3 reads CSARGLAGPGELFF. The CDR3 DNA is TGCAGTGCTAGGGGACTAGCGGGACCCGGGGAGCTGTTTTTT.

In its sample, this clonotype was seen many times. The V call is TRBV30, the J call TRBJ1-2; 8 bases agree with TRBD1. The V gene end was trimmed by 1 base and the J gene end by 6 bases; junction bases not matched to a gene: 4. The CDR3 extends over 13 amino acids. Per germline, CDR1 GTSNPN and CDR2 SVGIG (reference sequence). For the CDR3, the DNA is TGTGCCTGGAGTGGGGACAGGATGAATGGCTACACCTTC. Encoded protein: CAWSGDRMNGYTF.

This clonotype was recorded at least ten times. The rearrangement uses TRBV6-2 or TRBV6-3 and TRBJ2-1; maybe TRBD1 (6 bases). Germline V gives CDR1 MNHEY, CDR2 SVGEGT. The length of the CDR3 is 16 residues. The V end lost 8 bases, the J end lost 8 bases, and 25 bases lay between the germline ends. In nucleotides, the CDR3 is TGTGCCAGCCTCCGGATCCATAGAGGGGGTGGGGATGAGCAGTTCTTC. Its protein product is CASLRIHRGGGDEQFF.

The chain combines TRBV3-1 with TRBJ2-2; D possibly corresponds to TRBD1 (5 bases). Trimming pared 2 bases from V and 7 bases from J, leaving 8 bases between. CDR1 and CDR2 (germline): LGHDT, YNNKEL (reference sequence). CDR3 size: 13 residues. The CDR3 DNA follows: TGTGCCAGCAGCCAATCGCAGGGCGGGGAGCTGTTTTTT. Translation gives CASSQSQGGELFF.

This clonotype turned up a few times. An end of the junction differs from the germline gene, which may be a read error. V gene TRBV6-2 or TRBV6-3 combines with J gene TRBJ2-3; 9 nucleotides match TRBD2. The CDR3 extends over 14 amino acids. Germline V CDR1 and CDR2: MNHEY, SVGEGT. The chain's CDR3 is CASSYGTSTNTQYF. CDR3 nucleotides: TGTGCCAGCAGTTACGGGACTAGCACAAATACGCAGTATTTT.

V and J are TRBV5-8 and TRBJ1-3, with D hard to call. Trimming left V 4 bases short and J 4 bases short, with 9 bases between. The CDR3 is 13 residues long. Looked up from germline, CDR1 is SGHTS and CDR2 is YDEGEE. As DNA, the CDR3 is TGTGCCAGCAGCGCGTCCTGGGGAAACACCATATATTTT. This codes for CASSASWGNTIYF.

This clonotype was counted ten times or more. The chain carries TRBV6-6 and TRBJ2-7, with a tentative D call TRBD2 (6 bases). The CDR3 is made up of 17 amino acids. V was clipped by 2 bases and J by 4 bases, with 21 bases between them. The germline CDR1 and CDR2 sequences are MNHNY and SVGAGI (reference sequence). CDR3 DNA sequence: TGTGCCAGCAGTTACAGAGGGCGGGGTGGCCCAGGATACGAGCAGTACTTC. This translates into CASSYRGRGGPGYEQYF.